The source of this T cell receptor beta chain is a study of blood T cell repertoires in COVID-19. Study-level information: Donors in the United States, Italy and Spain gave samples during acute or convalescent COVID-19. Sample material is recorded as cDNA or gDNA derived from T cells, B-cell-depleted T cells, or PBMCs.

The CDR3 has 15 residues. J lost 11 bases, V lost 0 bases, and 8 bases had no gene match. The V gene's germline CDR1 is LNHNV and CDR2 YYDKDF (reference sequence). In the authors' workflow: The authors estimated nucleated cell counts from reference gene primer amplification. Assay used: immunoSEQ multiplex PCR; TCRdb lists only in-frame clones, some missing. That table supplies the V and J calls and clone size; D and trimming were determined from the DNA. The sample yields about 200,000 clones, around 80% seen once. The sequenced sample consisted of peripheral blood. The clonotype originates from a woman of 80 years or more with acute or convalescent COVID-19. The chain couples TRBV15 to TRBJ2-1; TRBD2 aligns across 9 bases. DNA of the CDR3: TGTGCCACCAGCAGAGATAGTTTGGCGGGGGGGAAGCAGTTCTTC. Translating it yields CATSRDSLAGGKQFF.